This T cell receptor beta chain was documented in a study of blood T cell repertoires in COVID-19. Study in general: PBMCs, B-cell-depleted T cells, or T cells provided the cDNA or gDNA that made up the material.

Recruits, aged about 18 to 95 years, lived in 20 to 30 US areas. Participants reported their clinical history, and cohort assignment relied on those reports. In the original processing: Counts of nucleated cells, estimated from reference gene primer amplification, were obtained. Sequencing was performed with immunoSEQ multiplex PCR; in TCRdb, only in-frame clones are kept and a portion is missing. The D gene and trimming were derived from the DNA, and the V and J assignments and clone size from that table. Here the sample spans about 240,000 clones, roughly 86% being singletons. CDR1 SGHRS and CDR2 YFSETQ come from the germline V gene. The CDR3 spans 13 residues. The germline V and J ends were trimmed by 2 bases and 8 bases, with 13 bases remaining between them.

The sequencing input was PBMCs or T cells enriched from blood (not recorded which). This chain links TRBV5-1 with TRBJ1-2; D remains unclear. The TCR comes from a woman aged 25 to 39 with acute COVID-19. This chain's CDR3 is CASSFTGSYGYTF. Here the CDR3 DNA reads TGCGCCAGCAGCTTTACCGGGAGCTACGGCTACACCTTC.